The T cell receptor (beta chain) described here comes from a study of T cell responses to AZD1222 COVID-19 vaccine. The overall study: Samples with a second dose at about 4 or about 12 weeks were pooled together.

V shed 4 bases, J shed 7 bases, and the junction held 7 bases outside the gene matches. CDR3 length equals 15 residues. The germline V gene has CDR1 MNHEY and CDR2 SVGAGI. Study-level results: Donors skewed white British and female; clonal diversity was possibly underestimated. Two AZD1222 doses significantly raised spike-specific TCR breadth and depth over controls.

As to this clone: Its specificity is unknown.

Some clones are missing from TCRdb's copy, which holds only in-frame ones; the method was immunoSEQ multiplex PCR. The data contain about 92,000 clones, over 75% of them singletons. This TCR was sampled from an adult in good health. The chain carries TRBV6-5 and TRBJ1-6, with 7 nucleotides matching TRBD1. The sample here was peripheral blood, taken on day 0 of AZD1222 vaccination. This chain's CDR3 is CASSSPGQRNSPLHF. The CDR3, as DNA: TGTGCCAGCAGTTCGCCGGGACAGAGAAATTCACCCCTCCACTTT.